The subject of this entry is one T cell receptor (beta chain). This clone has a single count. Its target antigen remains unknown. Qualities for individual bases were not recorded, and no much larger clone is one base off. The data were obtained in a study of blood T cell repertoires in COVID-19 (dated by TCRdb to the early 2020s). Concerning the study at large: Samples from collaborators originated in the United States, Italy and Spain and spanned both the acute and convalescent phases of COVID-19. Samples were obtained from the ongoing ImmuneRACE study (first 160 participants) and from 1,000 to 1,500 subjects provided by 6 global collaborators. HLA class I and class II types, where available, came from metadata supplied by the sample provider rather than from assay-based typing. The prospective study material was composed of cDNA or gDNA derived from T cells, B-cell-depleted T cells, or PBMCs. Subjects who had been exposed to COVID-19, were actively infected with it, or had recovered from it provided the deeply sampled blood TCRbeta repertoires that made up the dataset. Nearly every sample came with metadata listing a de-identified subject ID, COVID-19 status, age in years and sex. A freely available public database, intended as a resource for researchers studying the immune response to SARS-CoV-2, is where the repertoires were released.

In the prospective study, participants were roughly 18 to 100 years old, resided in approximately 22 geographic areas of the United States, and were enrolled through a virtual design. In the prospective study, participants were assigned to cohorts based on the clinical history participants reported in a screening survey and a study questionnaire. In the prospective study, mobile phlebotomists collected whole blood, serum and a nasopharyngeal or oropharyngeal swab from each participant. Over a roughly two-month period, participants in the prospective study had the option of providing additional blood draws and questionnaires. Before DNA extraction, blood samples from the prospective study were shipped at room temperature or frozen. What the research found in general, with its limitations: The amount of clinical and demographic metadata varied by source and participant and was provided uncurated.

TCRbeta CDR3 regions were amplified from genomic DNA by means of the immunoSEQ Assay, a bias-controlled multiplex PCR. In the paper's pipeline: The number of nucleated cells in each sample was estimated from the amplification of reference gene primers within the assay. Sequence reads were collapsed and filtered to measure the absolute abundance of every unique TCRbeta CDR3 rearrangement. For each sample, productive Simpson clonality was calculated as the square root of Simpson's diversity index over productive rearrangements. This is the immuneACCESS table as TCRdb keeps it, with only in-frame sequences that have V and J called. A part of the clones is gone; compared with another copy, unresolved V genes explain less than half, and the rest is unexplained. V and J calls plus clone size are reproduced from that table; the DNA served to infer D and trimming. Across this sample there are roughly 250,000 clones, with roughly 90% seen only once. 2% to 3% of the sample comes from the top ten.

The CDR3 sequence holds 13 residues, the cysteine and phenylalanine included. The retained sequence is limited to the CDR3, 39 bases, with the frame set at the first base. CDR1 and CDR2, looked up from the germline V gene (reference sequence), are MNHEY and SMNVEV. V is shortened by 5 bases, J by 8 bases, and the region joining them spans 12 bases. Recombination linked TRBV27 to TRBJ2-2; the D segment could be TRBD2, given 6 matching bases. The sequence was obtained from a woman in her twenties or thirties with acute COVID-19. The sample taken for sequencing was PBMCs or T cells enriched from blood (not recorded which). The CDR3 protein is CASSPRGYGELFF. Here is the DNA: TGTGCCAGCAGTCCTCGGGGGTATGGGGAGCTGTTTTTT.